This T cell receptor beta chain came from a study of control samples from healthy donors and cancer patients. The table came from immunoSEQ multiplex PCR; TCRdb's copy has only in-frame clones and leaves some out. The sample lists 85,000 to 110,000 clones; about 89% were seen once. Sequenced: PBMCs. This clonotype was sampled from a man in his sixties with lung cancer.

The CDR3 is CASGLSDRQPQYF. In nucleotides, the CDR3 is TGTGCTAGTGGTTTATCCGACAGGCAACCCCAGTACTTC. This rearrangement joins TRBV12-5 to TRBJ2-5; possible D gene TRBD1, 6 bases. Trimming shortened V by 3 bases and J by 9 bases, and 14 bases separated the two germline ends. In germline, CDR1 is LGHNT, CDR2 FRNRAP. The CDR3 has 13 residues.